These 25 T cell receptor beta chains originate from one sample sequenced in a study of cytomegalovirus exposure and HLA in healthy donors. In the PCR, 60 Vbeta and 13 Jbeta primers were used. Sequenced by immunoSEQ multiplex PCR; TCRdb stores in-frame clones only, minus some. Here the sample spans 130,000 or so clones, 73% being singletons. Sequences were obtained from PBMCs. Receptor source: a middle-aged woman in good health and CMV-seropositive.

The V and J genes are TRBV5-1 and TRBJ2-3; D gene unclear. The ends were cut back, 5 bases at V and 6 bases at J, with 13 bases in the middle. Germline V gene sequence: CDR1 SGHRS, CDR2 YFSETQ. The CDR3 is made up of 13 amino acids. The CDR3 loop reads CASSFWVADTQYF. The CDR3 DNA reads as TGCGCCAGCAGTTTTTGGGTAGCCGATACGCAGTATTTT.

This chain connects TRBV6-6 to TRBJ2-1, with 10 bases fitting TRBD2. The CDR3 is 16 residues long. The germline gives CDR1 MNHNY, CDR2 SVGAGI (reference sequence). V shed 2 bases and J 5 bases; nucleotides not matched to a gene: 6. This chain's CDR3 is CASSYGSGTSDNEQFF. CDR3 in DNA: TGTGCCAGCAGTTACGGGTCCGGGACTAGCGACAATGAGCAGTTCTTC.

The V gene is TRBV4-1, the J gene TRBJ2-5; 9 nucleotides align to TRBD2. CDR1 MGHRA and CDR2 YSYEKL come from the germline V gene. The CDR3 runs 18 residues. V was pared by 1 base and J by 7 bases, with 16 bases of the junction left unmatched. CDR3 bases: TGCGCCAGCAGCCAAGCCTTCGGGGCGGGGGGGCCGTCCGGGACCCAGTACTTC. It is translated as CASSQAFGAGGPSGTQYF.

This clone was detected once. The rearrangement joins TRBV2 to TRBJ2-7, with D unresolved. This CDR3 region has 13 residues. The germline gives CDR1 SNHLY, CDR2 FYNNEI. V was trimmed by 1 base and J by 4 bases, leaving 8 bases between them. The CDR3 is CASSEDVRYEQYF. The DNA of the CDR3 is TGTGCCAGCAGTGAAGATGTCCGGTACGAGCAGTACTTC.

CDR3 nucleotides: TGTGCCAGCAGTTCCACAGGGGAGAACACTGAAGCTTTCTTT. Its protein is CASSSTGENTEAFF. This chain uses TRBV28 with TRBJ1-1, with 7 nucleotides matching TRBD1. The CDR3 totals 14 residues. Trimming took 4 bases from V and 1 from J; bases not matched to a gene: 3. CDR1 and CDR2 (germline): MDHEN, SYDVKM.

This clone showed up just a few times. The J gene is TRBJ2-2, the V gene TRBV11-3, with TRBD2 identical over 8 bases. Germline-derived CDR1 and CDR2 are SGHNT and YENEEA. The CDR3 runs 17 residues. J gave up 0 bases and V 3 bases, and 6 bases lay outside the gene matches. This chain's CDR3 is CASSFGRGASNTGELFF. The CDR3 DNA sequence: TGTGCCAGCAGCTTTGGGCGGGGGGCCTCGAACACCGGGGAGCTGTTTTTT.

The chain recombines TRBV5-1 with TRBJ2-1; 7 bases align to TRBD1. V lost 2 bases, J lost 4 bases, and 12 bases stayed unmatched. The germline CDR1 and CDR2 sequences are SGHRS and YFSETQ. The length of the CDR3 is 17 residues. The DNA for the CDR3 is TGCGCCAGCAGCTTTCACAGGGGCGTCGATGAGTACAATGAGCAGTTCTTC. This sequence encodes CASSFHRGVDEYNEQFF. Full variable domain (outside the CDR3, taken from reference TRBV5-1 and TRBJ2-1): KAGVTQTPRYLIKTRGQQVTLSCSPISGHRSVSWYQQTPGQGLQFLFEYFSETQRNKGNFPGRFSGRQFSNSRSEMNVSTLELGDSALYLCASSFHRGVDEYNEQFFGPGTRLTVL.

V usage is TRBV6-1 and J usage is TRBJ1-1, with 7 bases identical to TRBD1. Germline-derived CDR1 and CDR2 are MNHNS and SASEGT. V was pared by 5 bases and J by 11 bases, with 8 bases of the junction left unmatched. The CDR3 is 12 residues long. This CDR3 reads CASSSRQGEAFF. CDR3 sequence (DNA): TGTGCCAGCAGTTCGAGACAGGGAGAGGCTTTCTTT.

The rearrangement joins TRBV18 to TRBJ2-5; TRBD2 aligns across 10 bases. There are 16 residues in the CDR3. Per the germline V gene, CDR1 is KGHSH and CDR2 is LQKENI. The V gene end was trimmed by 3 bases and the J gene end by 3 bases; junction bases not matched to a gene: 7. CDR3 residues: CASSPSIAGGKETQYF. DNA for the CDR3: TGTGCCAGCTCACCTAGCATAGCGGGAGGTAAAGAGACCCAGTACTTC. Combining the CDR3 with reference TRBV18 and TRBJ2-5 gives the whole variable domain NAGVMQNPRHLVRRRGQEARLRCSPMKGHSHVYWYRQLPEEGLKFMVYLQKENIIDESGMPKERFSAEFPKEGPSILRIQQVVRGDSAAYFCASSPSIAGGKETQYFGPGTRLLVL.

CDR3: CASSNRPNYGYTF. The CDR3 DNA is TGTGCCAGCAGTAACAGGCCTAACTATGGCTACACCTTC. This chain joins TRBV28 and TRBJ1-2; perhaps TRBD1 as D (5 bases). The CDR3 totals 13 residues. Germline V CDR1 and CDR2: MDHEN, SYDVKM. Trimming cost V 5 bases and J 0 bases, with 7 bases left between them.

This chain joins TRBV19 and TRBJ1-6; 9 bases agree with TRBD1. There are 17 residues in the CDR3. V trimming: 0 bases; J trimming: 9 bases; junction bases outside the gene matches: 9. CDR1 LNHDA and CDR2 SQIVND come from the germline V gene (reference sequence). Here the CDR3 reads CASSIDHRDRASSPLHF. CDR3 bases: TGTGCCAGTAGTATAGATCACCGGGACAGGGCTTCTTCACCCCTCCACTTT.

This chain links TRBV6-1 with TRBJ2-2; 11 bases map to TRBD2. CDR3 length: 15 amino acids. The germline V gene encodes CDR1 MNHNS and CDR2 SASEGT. The V segment lost 4 bases and the J segment 4 bases; nucleotides outside the gene matches: 2. CDR3 bases: TGTGCCAGCAGTGCTACTAGCGGGAGCACCGGGGAGCTGTTTTTT. Translated: CASSATSGSTGELFF.

This clone was counted only a few times. This chain links TRBV6-4 with TRBJ2-3; no definite D call. The germline V gene has CDR1 MRHNA and CDR2 SNTAGT. CDR3 size: 14 residues. V lost 5 bases and J 0 bases, leaving 9 bases between the germline ends. In DNA form, the CDR3 reads TGTGCCAGCAGTCCGGAGCCTAGCACAGATACGCAGTATTTT. It encodes CASSPEPSTDTQYF.

The gene calls are TRBV19 and TRBJ2-5; TRBD2 matches 7 bases. CDR3 length: 17 residues. J gave up 9 bases and V 0 bases, and 16 bases lay outside the gene matches. Germline V lookup: CDR1 LNHDA, CDR2 SQIVND (reference sequence). CDR3 protein: CASSIEFVTDSGGAQYF. The CDR3 region has the DNA TGTGCCAGTAGTATAGAGTTCGTGACCGACTCGGGGGGTGCCCAGTACTTC.

The chain carries TRBV7-9 and TRBJ1-5; 8 nucleotides align to TRBD1. Germline CDR1 reads SEHNR; CDR2 reads FQNEAQ (reference sequence). The V and J ends lost 6 bases and 5 bases, in that order; junction bases with no gene match: 9. CDR3 size: 15 residues. DNA of the CDR3: TGTGCCAGCAGTTCCGGGACAGGACCGTATCAGCCCCAGCATTTT. It encodes CASSSGTGPYQPQHF.

The chain uses TRBV7-9 and TRBJ2-5, with a tentative D call TRBD2 (6 bases). This CDR3 is 14 amino acids long. Trimming stripped 4 bases from V and 1 base from J, with 10 bases between. CDR1 and CDR2 (germline): SEHNR, FQNEAQ (reference sequence). For the CDR3, the DNA is TGTGCCAGCAGCTCCGTAGCGGCCCAAGAGACCCAGTACTTC. It specifies CASSSVAAQETQYF.

The J gene is TRBJ1-5, the V gene TRBV5-1; D gene ambiguous. The CDR3 sequence is 15 residues long. V was shortened by 4 bases and J by 0 bases, with 11 bases between the two germline ends. Germline loops: CDR1 SGHRS, CDR2 YFSETQ. CDR3 sequence reads: CASSLDSNSNQPQHF. The CDR3 DNA sequence: TGCGCCAGCAGCCTGGACTCAAATAGCAATCAGCCCCAGCATTTT.

The rearrangement links TRBV7-9 to TRBJ2-1, with 8 bases fitting TRBD2. V lost 5 bases and J lost 0; bases outside the gene matches: 3. The germline V gene encodes CDR1 SEHNR and CDR2 FQNEAQ (reference sequence). This CDR3 is 15 amino acids long. The CDR3 DNA follows: TGTGCCAGCAGCAAAAGCGGGAGCTCCTACAATGAGCAGTTCTTC. This sequence encodes CASSKSGSSYNEQFF.

The chain is built from TRBV30 and TRBJ1-5; maybe TRBD1 (5 bases). The V end was cut by 0 bases, the J end by 2 bases, with 11 bases between. Germline V gene sequence: CDR1 GTSNPN, CDR2 SVGIG (reference sequence). This CDR3 has 15 amino acids. This chain's CDR3 is CAWSVWGVGNQPQHF. The CDR3 DNA reads TGTGCCTGGAGTGTTTGGGGGGTCGGCAATCAGCCCCAGCATTTT.

This clone was seen a few times. Other DNA sequences within the sample encode an identical CDR3. The chain recombines TRBV18 with TRBJ1-1; 7 nucleotides match TRBD1. The CDR3 runs 15 residues. The germline V gene has CDR1 KGHSH and CDR2 LQKENI. Trimming removed 3 bases from V and 0 bases from J; junction bases left unmatched: 4. CDR3 coding DNA: TGTGCCAGCTCACCGGGACAGCGTTTGAACACTGAAGCTTTCTTT. It yields the protein CASSPGQRLNTEAFF.

The V and J genes are TRBV9 and TRBJ2-1, with 11 bases lining up with TRBD2. The germline gives CDR1 SGDLS, CDR2 YYNGEE. V was clipped by 3 bases and J by 7 bases; unmatched bases: 6. The CDR3 contains 15 residues. CDR3 DNA sequence: TGTGCCAGCAGCGCGACTAGCGGGGTAGCGAATGAGCAGTTCTTC. This gives the protein CASSATSGVANEQFF.

This chain connects TRBV5-6 to TRBJ2-2, with 8 bases fitting TRBD2. Germline CDR1 is SGHDT and CDR2 is YYEEEE. V gave up 2 bases and J gave up 5 bases; unmatched junction bases: 8. The CDR3 is made up of 16 amino acids. The CDR3 loop reads CASSFSREGWTGELFF. The CDR3 DNA reads as TGTGCCAGCAGCTTTTCCCGGGAGGGGTGGACCGGGGAGCTGTTTTTT.

This clone was counted once. The rearrangement uses TRBV15 and TRBJ2-1; TRBD2 agrees at 9 bases. CDR1 is LNHNV and CDR2 is YYDKDF in the germline V gene (reference sequence). The CDR3 has 15 residues. The junction had 8 bases not matched to a gene; V was cut back by 4 bases and J by 7 bases. The CDR3 sequence is CATSMRVAGVNEQFF. The CDR3 DNA sequence: TGTGCCACCAGCATGCGGGTAGCGGGAGTGAATGAGCAGTTCTTC.

This rearrangement joins TRBV4-2 to TRBJ2-5; TRBD2 aligns across 10 bases. Germline trimming cut 8 bases from V and 1 base from J; bases unmatched to any gene: 7. The CDR3 runs to 15 residues. The V gene's germline CDR1 is LGHNA and CDR2 YNFKEQ. CDR3 bases: TGTGCCAGCGGGATAGCGGGAGGCATCCAAGAGACCCAGTACTTC. Its translation: CASGIAGGIQETQYF.

This clone was counted a single time. The CDR3 loop is CASSGTSGPGTDTQYF. The CDR3 DNA sequence: TGCGCCAGCAGCGGCACTAGCGGACCCGGCACAGATACGCAGTATTTT. The rearrangement links TRBV5-1 to TRBJ2-3, with 8 bases matching TRBD2. The germline V gene has CDR1 SGHRS and CDR2 YFSETQ. This CDR3 contains 16 residues. Losses at the gene ends were 4 bases for V and 1 base for J; bases not matched to a gene: 8.